A selection of T cell receptor beta chains follows, all from one sample in a study of blood T cells in healthy people across ages. A single record per CDR3 protein comes from TCRdb applying MiXCR to the 5' RACE reads. In the table there are about 1.5 million distinct CDR3 sequences, 35% to 45% of which are singletons. What was sequenced was blood. The receptors come from a woman under 30 in good health. Each CDR3 is given without its conserved first and last residue. Clone size is not always given. Where it is, it says once, few, many or a class for expanded clones.

clone_size: few; v_call: TRBV12-3/TRBV12-4; j_call: TRBJ1-5; cdr3_aa: ASSLGGSAQH
clone_size: many; v_call: TRBV9; j_call: TRBJ2-5; cdr3_aa: ASSEGLAAYQETQY
clone_size: .; v_call: TRBV29-1; j_call: TRBJ1-1; cdr3_aa: SAEVRMWTNTEAF
clone_size: .; v_call: TRBV20-1; j_call: TRBJ2-1; cdr3_aa: SARTGTVAYNEQF
clone_size: once; v_call: TRBV7-9; j_call: TRBJ1-5; cdr3_aa: ASSFWNQPQH
clone_size: .; v_call: TRBV6-1; j_call: TRBJ2-4; cdr3_aa: ASSPPSIAGGKNIQY
clone_size: few; v_call: TRBV20-1; j_call: TRBJ2-7; cdr3_aa: SARVAAPRSYEQY
clone_size: few; v_call: TRBV29-1; j_call: TRBJ2-3; cdr3_aa: SVTLPTDTQY
clone_size: few; v_call: TRBV2; j_call: TRBJ2-4; cdr3_aa: ASSEVGTGNYYGY
clone_size: .; v_call: TRBV7-2; j_call: TRBJ2-4; cdr3_aa: ASSLTQKNIQY
clone_size: .; v_call: TRBV29-1; j_call: TRBJ2-3; cdr3_aa: SVSPWPSTTDTQY
clone_size: few; v_call: TRBV20-1; j_call: TRBJ1-1; cdr3_aa: SAQLNTEAF
clone_size: .; v_call: TRBV6-2/TRBV6-3; j_call: .; cdr3_aa: ASSYGRGFYYNEQY
clone_size: .; v_call: TRBV7-2; j_call: TRBJ1-2; cdr3_aa: ASSLNLQGVLGYT
clone_size: .; v_call: TRBV20-1; j_call: TRBJ2-7; cdr3_aa: SAANRGYPYEQY
clone_size: .; v_call: TRBV3-1; j_call: TRBJ2-4; cdr3_aa: ASSRNVFQY
clone_size: few; v_call: TRBV27; j_call: TRBJ2-1; cdr3_aa: ASSLAGGFGNEQF
clone_size: few; v_call: TRBV12-3/TRBV12-4; j_call: TRBJ2-5; cdr3_aa: ASSGLGQGKVDEQY
clone_size: .; v_call: TRBV4-1; j_call: TRBJ2-5; cdr3_aa: ASSQDRGGFGETQY
clone_size: few; v_call: TRBV6-2/TRBV6-3; j_call: TRBJ2-3; cdr3_aa: ASSPRAIKGRDTQY
clone_size: .; v_call: TRBV3-1; j_call: TRBJ1-6; cdr3_aa: ASSHTQGARNSPLH
clone_size: .; v_call: TRBV18; j_call: TRBJ2-7; cdr3_aa: ASSPLGLAGTYNEQY
clone_size: .; v_call: TRBV27; j_call: TRBJ2-1; cdr3_aa: ASSFDYLNNEQF
clone_size: .; v_call: TRBV20-1; j_call: .; cdr3_aa: AFGGTGGETQY
clone_size: many; v_call: TRBV10-3; j_call: TRBJ2-7; cdr3_aa: AISETTGTSGYEQY
clone_size: .; v_call: TRBV12-3/TRBV12-4; j_call: TRBJ1-4; cdr3_aa: ASSFTGGREKLF
clone_size: few; v_call: TRBV11-2; j_call: TRBJ1-2; cdr3_aa: ASSPSKGVDGYT
clone_size: .; v_call: TRBV4-3; j_call: TRBJ2-1; cdr3_aa: ASSGVGAGAYNEQF
clone_size: .; v_call: TRBV11-2; j_call: TRBJ1-1; cdr3_aa: ASSQERGYEAF
clone_size: .; v_call: TRBV12-3/TRBV12-4; j_call: TRBJ2-4; cdr3_aa: ASSSLRGYKDIQY
clone_size: once; v_call: TRBV27; j_call: TRBJ2-7; cdr3_aa: ACSLVAGRSYEQY
clone_size: .; v_call: TRBV9; j_call: TRBJ2-3; cdr3_aa: ASSVVGSGTDTQY
clone_size: few; v_call: TRBV29-1; j_call: TRBJ2-7; cdr3_aa: SVVAGEIYEQY
clone_size: few; v_call: TRBV6-2/TRBV6-3; j_call: TRBJ2-7; cdr3_aa: ASSYGRGVYEQY
clone_size: few; v_call: TRBV21-1; j_call: TRBJ2-1; cdr3_aa: ASSDTAGTYNEQF
clone_size: few; v_call: TRBV27; j_call: TRBJ1-1; cdr3_aa: ASCHRGGMNTEAF